Below are 17 T cell receptor beta chains sequenced from a single sample in a study of cytotoxic CD8 clonotypes in ibrutinib-treated CLL. The method was immunoSEQ multiplex PCR; TCRdb's version includes in-frame clones alone and lacks a portion of them. The table has approximately 45,000 clones, 60% to 70% seen once. The sequencing here drew on PBMCs, taken after 24 months of ibrutinib treatment. These receptor sequences come from a human donor with chronic lymphocytic leukemia.

The rearrangement joins TRBV2 to TRBJ1-6; D call uncertain. The V gene lost 4 bases and the J gene lost 8 bases, with 15 bases spanning the gap. The CDR3 length is 15 residues. From germline, CDR1 is SNHLY and CDR2 FYNNEI. The CDR3 loop is CASSVTGSVYSPLHF. DNA for the CDR3: TGTGCCAGCAGTGTCACGGGCAGTGTTTATTCACCCCTCCACTTT.

This clone was seen a handful of times. The chain carries TRBV11-2 and TRBJ2-4; no firm D call. There are 15 residues in the CDR3. The germline V and J ends were trimmed by 5 bases and 7 bases, with 18 bases remaining between them. Germline assignment: CDR1 SGHAT and CDR2 FQNNGV. Here the CDR3 DNA reads TGTGCCAGCAGCGAAGGGCCATACGGGTGGAACATTCAGTACTTC. Translation gives CASSEGPYGWNIQYF.

The CDR3 DNA reads as TGTGCCAGCAGTGAATTCACAGATACGCAGTATTTT. Translating gives CASSEFTDTQYF. This chain uses TRBV2 with TRBJ2-3; no reliable D call. The CDR3 runs to 12 residues. The ends were cut back, 2 bases at V and 2 bases at J, with 2 bases in the middle. Germline V gene sequence: CDR1 SNHLY, CDR2 FYNNEI.

V usage is TRBV2 and J usage is TRBJ1-3, with D maybe TRBD1 (5 bases). Germline V gene sequence: CDR1 SNHLY, CDR2 FYNNEI. The V and J ends lost 4 bases and 0 bases respectively, with 16 bases between them. This CDR3 contains 17 residues. The DNA for the CDR3 is TGTGCCAGCAGTGGGGGACGGTCCTTATCCTCTGGAAACACCATATATTTT. Translating gives CASSGGRSLSSGNTIYF.

V is TRBV2 and J is TRBJ1-4; possibly TRBD1 for D (6 bases). Germline loops: CDR1 SNHLY, CDR2 FYNNEI. Trimming removed 6 bases from V and 0 bases from J, with 11 bases in between. CDR3 size: 15 residues. CDR3 sequence reads: CASSRDTTTNEKLFF. Here the CDR3 DNA reads TGTGCCAGCAGCCGGGACACTACAACTAATGAAAAACTGTTTTTT.

Details on this clone: At one end, the junction sequence differs from germline, possibly due to a read error. The chain carries TRBV7-9 and TRBJ2-7; D perhaps matches TRBD2 (7 bases). The CDR3 is 14 residues long. Germline values: CDR1 SEHNR, CDR2 FQNEAQ (reference sequence). In DNA, the CDR3 is TGTGCCAGCAGCCCCGAGGGAGTGGGCGGGGGCCGCGACTTC. Its protein product is CASSPEGVGGGRDF.

The genes are TRBV7-9 and TRBJ1-1, with a possible D match to TRBD1 (6 bases). The V end lost 2 bases, the J end lost 4 bases, and 11 bases lay between the germline ends. The CDR3 length is 14 residues. Germline V gene data show CDR1 as SEHNR and CDR2 as FQNEAQ (reference sequence). Written as DNA, the CDR3 is TGTGCCAGCAGCTTACAGGGGTCGGCCACTGAAGCTTTCTTT. Its protein is CASSLQGSATEAFF.

The chain is built from TRBV6-5 and TRBJ1-6, with D unresolved. V lost 2 bases and J 4 bases, leaving 6 bases between the germline ends. Germline values: CDR1 MNHEY, CDR2 SVGAGI. The CDR3 length is 14 residues. DNA for the CDR3: TGTGCCAGCAGTTACATACCGTATAATTCACCCCTCCACTTT. It translates to CASSYIPYNSPLHF.

The rearrangement links TRBV21-1 to TRBJ2-3; no check of the table's D call, TRBD2, against the DNA was made. TRBV21-1 is a documented pseudogene. The CDR3 runs to 15 residues. The CDR3 DNA follows: TGTGCCACCCCGGGCTCCGGGAGGGACACAGATACGCAGTATTTT. Translated: CATPGSGRDTDTQYF.

The genes are TRBV9 and TRBJ2-3; D gene uncertain. Trimming cost V 0 bases and J 8 bases, with 7 bases left between them. The CDR3 is 12 amino acids. Germline V gene lookup returns CDR1 SGDLS and CDR2 YYNGEE. As DNA, the CDR3 is TGTGCCAGCAGCGTAGATCTGGGTACGCAGTATTTT. Amino acids: CASSVDLGTQYF.

This clone was seen only a few times. The rearrangement links TRBV18 to TRBJ2-7, with TRBD1 identical over 7 bases. Per germline, CDR1 KGHSH and CDR2 LQKENI. The CDR3 sequence is 15 residues long. V lost 3 bases to trimming and J lost 2 bases; unmatched junction nucleotides: 7. The CDR3 here is CASSPLNRGAYEQYF. The CDR3 DNA sequence: TGTGCCAGCTCACCGCTCAACAGGGGCGCCTACGAGCAGTACTTC.

CDR3 protein: CASSMDRGTGELFF. The CDR3 DNA reads TGTGCCAGCTCAATGGACAGGGGGACCGGGGAGCTGTTTTTT. The chain uses TRBV18 and TRBJ2-2; 10 bases are a match to TRBD1. The V segment lost 5 bases and the J segment 5 bases; nucleotides outside the gene matches: 2. CDR3 length equals 14 residues. Looked up from germline, CDR1 is KGHSH and CDR2 is LQKENI.

The rearrangement joins TRBV6-1 to TRBJ1-5; D gene ambiguous. Trimming removed 8 bases at V and 7 bases at J, with 18 bases between. CDR1 is MNHNS, CDR2 SASEGT, per germline. This CDR3 region has 14 residues. The CDR3 DNA is TGTGCCAGCTTCTATCAGCTCGGAGGGCAGCCCCAGCATTTT. Amino acids: CASFYQLGGQPQHF.

The rearrangement joins TRBV7-6 to TRBJ2-2, with 10 bases that match TRBD1. CDR3 length: 18 residues. Germline trimming cut 2 bases from V and 0 bases from J; bases unmatched to any gene: 6. Germline V gene lookup returns CDR1 SGHVS and CDR2 FNYEAQ. The CDR3 DNA follows: TGTGCCAGCAGCTTAATCCCGGGACAGGGGACGAACACCGGGGAGCTGTTTTTT. As protein: CASSLIPGQGTNTGELFF.

This clone was seen many times. This rearrangement joins TRBV6-1 to TRBJ1-2; D is uncertain. V gave up 4 bases and J gave up 4 bases, with 10 bases separating them. Germline loops: CDR1 MNHNS, CDR2 SASEGT. The CDR3 consists of 13 residues. CDR3 nucleotide sequence: TGTGCCAGCAGTGCTCGGGCAGGCTATGGCTACACCTTC. It codes for CASSARAGYGYTF.

This chain's CDR3 is CASSYGTGGYTEAFF. The CDR3 nucleotides read TGTGCCAGCAGTTACGGGACAGGGGGATACACTGAAGCTTTCTTT. The gene calls are TRBV6-6 and TRBJ1-1; 11 bases match TRBD1. V lost 2 bases and J lost 3; bases outside the gene matches: 2. The germline V gene has CDR1 MNHNY and CDR2 SVGAGI (reference sequence). The length of the CDR3 is 15 residues.

The V call is TRBV6-1, the J call TRBJ1-1, with 8 nucleotides matching TRBD1. The CDR3 is 13 residues long. Germline V CDR1 and CDR2: MNHNS, SASEGT. V shed 6 bases, J shed 4 bases, and the junction held 4 bases outside the gene matches. CDR3 amino acids: CASRARGRTEAFF. Here the CDR3 DNA reads TGTGCCAGCAGGGCCAGGGGGCGCACTGAAGCTTTCTTT.